There are a few counts of the clone carrying this T cell receptor (beta chain). J gave up 1 base and V 1 base, and 4 bases lay outside the gene matches. The CDR3 extends over 16 amino acids. From germline, CDR1 is MNHNY and CDR2 SVGAGI (reference sequence). Authors' methods: Amplifying reference gene primers gave estimates of nucleated cell counts. Measured with immunoSEQ multiplex PCR; TCRdb has only the in-frame clones, and not every one. The V and J calls and clone size are taken from that table; D and trimming were inferred from the DNA. The sample lists roughly 170,000 clones; roughly 81% were seen once. The sample is drawn from a study of blood T cell repertoires in COVID-19. Across the whole study: Researchers got acute and convalescent COVID-19 samples from the United States, Italy and Spain. T cells, B-cell-depleted T cells, or PBMCs supplied cDNA or gDNA.

Material for sequencing was peripheral blood. V gene TRBV6-6 combines with J gene TRBJ2-7; 10 bases match TRBD2. This sequence was found in a man between 35 and 55 years old who had recovered from COVID-19. Here the CDR3 reads CASSYFSAGGSYEQYF. In nucleotides, the CDR3 is TGTGCCAGCAGTTACTTTTCAGCGGGAGGGTCCTACGAGCAGTACTTC.